This T cell receptor (beta chain) was documented in a study of blood T cell repertoires in COVID-19. Overall study: COVID-19 samples from acute and convalescent phases originated in the United States, Italy and Spain. T cells, B-cell-depleted T cells, or PBMCs supplied cDNA or gDNA.

There are 13 residues in the CDR3. Deletions cut 2 bases from V and 7 bases from J, with 14 bases between. Germline assignment: CDR1 SQVTM and CDR2 ANQGSEA. Original processing methods: Reference gene primer amplification gave estimated nucleated cell counts. TCRdb's copy holds only in-frame clones and misses some; the assay was immunoSEQ multiplex PCR. V and J calls plus clone size are reproduced from that table; the DNA served to infer D and trimming. The sample contains approximately 90,000 clones, more than 65% of which appear only once. The clonotype was recovered from a man in his 60s with acute or convalescent COVID-19. The chain employs TRBV29-1 and TRBJ2-5; tentatively, D is TRBD1 (5 bases). Sequencing was performed on peripheral blood. The CDR3 DNA follows: TGCAGCGTTGAATGGAGTAAAACAGGGACCCAGTACTTC. The encoded protein is CSVEWSKTGTQYF.